Each of the 12 T cell receptor beta chains below was sequenced from the same sample in a study of T cell responses to AZD1222 COVID-19 vaccine. Clones were sequenced by immunoSEQ multiplex PCR, and TCRdb holds only the in-frame ones, with some missing. The table has 140,000 to 150,000 clones, around 93% seen once. The sample in question was peripheral blood, obtained on day 0 of AZD1222 vaccination. These receptors came from an adult in good health.

The genes are TRBV29-1 and TRBJ1-1; D gene unclear. This CDR3 has 15 amino acids. The V gene's germline CDR1 is SQVTM and CDR2 ANQGSEA. Trimming cost V 2 bases and J 5 bases, with 18 bases left between them. The CDR3 loop reads CSVEIGSFIGTEAFF. CDR3 bases: TGCAGCGTTGAAATAGGCAGCTTCATAGGAACTGAAGCTTTCTTT.

The genes are TRBV13 and TRBJ1-1, with TRBD1 as a possible D gene (5 bases). Trimming removed 5 bases at V and 2 bases at J, with 9 bases between. CDR1 and CDR2 (germline): PRHDT, FYEKMQ (reference sequence). The CDR3 loop spans 13 amino acids. In DNA, the CDR3 is TGTGCCAGCAGCCATCGGACAAACACTGAAGCTTTCTTT. It is translated as CASSHRTNTEAFF.

The gene calls are TRBV5-1 and TRBJ2-2, with unresolved D. V lost 1 base, J lost 1 base, and 8 bases lay in between. The CDR3 loop spans 15 amino acids. Germline V gene sequence: CDR1 SGHRS, CDR2 YFSETQ. The CDR3 is CASSLFRENTGELFF. The CDR3 bases are TGCGCCAGCAGCTTGTTTAGGGAGAACACCGGGGAGCTGTTTTTT.

This sequence joins TRBV28 and TRBJ1-3; D is possibly TRBD1 (5 bases). Germline lookup yields CDR1 MDHEN and CDR2 SYDVKM. The CDR3 has 15 residues. The V gene lost 9 bases and the J gene lost 0 bases, with 15 bases spanning the gap. The DNA of the CDR3 is TGTGCCAGTACCGTAGGTGGGACCTCTGGAAACACCATATATTTT. This translates into CASTVGGTSGNTIYF. Supplemented by reference TRBV28 and TRBJ1-3, the full variable domain reads DVKVTQSSRYLVKRTGEKVFLECVQDMDHENMFWYRQDPGLGLRLIYFSYDVKMKEKGDIPEGYSVSREKKERFSLILESASTNQTSMYLCASTVGGTSGNTIYFGEGSWLTVV.

The chain has TRBV4-1 and TRBJ1-4, with D hard to call. The V end was cut by 4 bases, the J end by 3 bases, with 15 bases between. There are 16 residues in the CDR3. Germline V lookup: CDR1 MGHRA, CDR2 YSYEKL. The CDR3 here is CASSLQGNKPNEKLFF. As DNA, the CDR3 is TGCGCCAGCAGCCTTCAAGGGAACAAGCCTAATGAAAAACTGTTTTTT.

V usage is TRBV7-2 and J usage is TRBJ1-1; TRBD1 is a possible D gene (6 bases). Trimming left V 2 bases short and J 4 bases short, with 11 bases between. The CDR3 covers 14 residues. The V gene's germline CDR1 is SGHTA and CDR2 FQGNSA. CDR3: CASSLRGGRTEAFF. The CDR3, as DNA: TGTGCCAGCAGCTTAAGGGGGGGTCGCACTGAAGCTTTCTTT.

The V call is TRBV21-1, the J call TRBJ1-5; TRBD1, the table's D call, was not compared with the DNA. TRBV21-1 corresponds to a pseudogene. This CDR3 is built from 15 residues. The CDR3 reads CASIQGRVGGQPQHF. The CDR3 DNA sequence: TGTGCCAGCATTCAGGGCCGGGTTGGTGGTCAGCCCCAGCATTTT.

This chain links TRBV8-1 with TRBJ2-6. TRBV8-1 is annotated as a pseudogene. This CDR3 spans 17 amino acids. This chain's CDR3 is CGSTDSDSHKVGHVLTF. Here the CDR3 DNA reads TGTGGCAGTACGGATAGTGATAGCCACAAAGTCGGGCACGTCCTGACTTTC.

The rearrangement joins TRBV5-1 to TRBJ1-2, with D uncertain. Germline V gene data show CDR1 as SGHRS and CDR2 as YFSETQ. CDR3 length: 15 amino acids. Trimming took 2 bases from V and 0 from J, leaving 11 bases between them. CDR3 sequence reads: CASSFLTAPNYGYTF. The CDR3 DNA sequence: TGCGCCAGCAGCTTTCTCACGGCTCCTAACTATGGCTACACCTTC. Variable domain in full (rest from reference TRBV5-1 and TRBJ1-2): KAGVTQTPRYLIKTRGQQVTLSCSPISGHRSVSWYQQTPGQGLQFLFEYFSETQRNKGNFPGRFSGRQFSNSRSEMNVSTLELGDSALYLCASSFLTAPNYGYTFGSGTRLTVV.

The rearrangement links TRBV4-3 to TRBJ1-4, with D possibly matching TRBD1 (5 bases). From germline, CDR1 is LGHNA and CDR2 YSLEER. Trimming took off 1 base at V and 1 base at J, with 10 bases between the two ends. CDR3 length equals 16 residues. This CDR3 reads CASSQVRTLTNEKLFF. In DNA, the CDR3 is TGCGCCAGCAGCCAAGTCCGGACACTAACTAATGAAAAACTGTTTTTT.

The rearrangement joins TRBV20-1 to TRBJ2-7; D is unclear. The CDR3 sequence is 15 residues long. From germline, CDR1 is DFQATT and CDR2 SNEGSKA (reference sequence). Between the trimmed V and J ends, which lost 3 bases and 2 bases, there was a span of 17 bases. The CDR3 sequence is CSASLQLSTPYEQYF. DNA of the CDR3: TGCAGTGCTAGTCTGCAGTTGAGCACCCCCTACGAGCAGTACTTC.

The rearrangement links TRBV3-1 (or the pseudogene TRBV3-2) to TRBJ1-1; D ambiguous. With 0 bases removed from V and 8 bases from J, the gap between germline ends came to 7 bases. CDR1 LGHDT and CDR2 YNNKEL come from the germline V gene (reference sequence). This CDR3 contains 12 residues. The CDR3 protein is CASSQDKVEAFF. CDR3 nucleotide sequence: TGTGCCAGCAGCCAAGATAAGGTAGAAGCTTTCTTT.